This T cell receptor (beta chain) was observed in a study of blood T cell repertoires in COVID-19. Study-wide context: Acute and convalescent COVID-19 samples came from the United States, Italy and Spain. Nucleic acid was either cDNA or gDNA, and it came from T cells, B-cell-depleted T cells, or PBMCs.

Per the study methods: Nucleated cell number was recorded as an estimate derived from reference gene primer amplification. The table came from immunoSEQ multiplex PCR; TCRdb's copy has only in-frame clones and leaves some out. V and J calls and clone size are copied from that table; D and trimming were computed from the DNA. The table shows 25,000 to 30,000 clones, with 70% to 90% occurring only once. V lost 0 bases and J lost 3, with 6 bases in between. Germline values: CDR1 SGHRS, CDR2 YFSETQ. The CDR3 has 14 amino acids. The receptor was derived from a human donor in a cohort sampled during active COVID-19. Sequenced sample: peripheral blood. V usage is TRBV5-1 and J usage is TRBJ2-2; a weak D match, TRBD1 (5 bases). CDR3 sequence: CASSLGQHTGELFF. DNA of the CDR3: TGCGCCAGCAGCTTGGGACAGCACACCGGGGAGCTGTTTTTT.